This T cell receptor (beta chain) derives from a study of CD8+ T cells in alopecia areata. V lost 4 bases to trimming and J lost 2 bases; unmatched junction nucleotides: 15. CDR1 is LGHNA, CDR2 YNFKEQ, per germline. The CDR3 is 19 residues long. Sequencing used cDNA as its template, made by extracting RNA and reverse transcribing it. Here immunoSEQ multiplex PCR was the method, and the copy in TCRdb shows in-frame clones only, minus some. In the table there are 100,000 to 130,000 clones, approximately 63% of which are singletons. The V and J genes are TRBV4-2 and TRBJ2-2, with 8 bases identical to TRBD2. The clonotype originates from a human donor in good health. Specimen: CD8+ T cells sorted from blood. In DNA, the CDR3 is TGTGCCAGCAGCCCTCTGGGGCGGGGGGCCCCAATCAACACCGGGGAGCTGTTTTTT. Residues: CASSPLGRGAPINTGELFF.